The present TCR beta chain was sequenced within a study of blood T cell repertoires in COVID-19. Background on the study: Acute and convalescent COVID-19 samples came from the United States, Italy and Spain. From T cells, B-cell-depleted T cells, or PBMCs came the material, which was cDNA or gDNA.

Original processing notes: Reference gene primer amplification gave estimated nucleated cell counts. TCRdb's table, derived via immunoSEQ multiplex PCR, lists solely in-frame clones and lacks some. V, J and clone size are those of that table, while D and trimming were read from the DNA. The table has some 190,000 clones, around 80% seen once. The germline CDR1 and CDR2 sequences are MNHEY and SVGAGI. The CDR3 length is 14 residues. The V segment lost 7 bases and the J segment 4 bases; nucleotides outside the gene matches: 7. This clonotype originated in a human donor in a cohort sampled during active COVID-19. The J gene is TRBJ2-7, the V gene TRBV6-5; 10 bases agree with TRBD2. Source material: peripheral blood. In DNA form, the CDR3 reads TGTGCCAGCACCCCCCTAGCGGGGGAATACGAGCAGTACTTC. It yields the protein CASTPLAGEYEQYF.